This T cell receptor (beta chain) was documented in a study of breast tumors, draining lymph nodes, adjacent tissues. General study points: Luminal-like breast cancer showed significantly higher tumor–nontumor repertoire similarity than basal-like. The data were judged consistent with most tumor T cells coming from lymph node and expanding in tumor. Tumor repertoires ranked between lymph nodes and nontumor tissue in diversity, with V and J gene preferences.

This clonotype is medium-sized (0.01 to 0.1%) by share. Its antigen is as yet unknown. The CDR3 is 13 amino acids. The germline V gene encodes CDR1 PRHDT and CDR2 FYEKMQ (reference sequence). Trimming stripped 2 bases from V and 9 bases from J, with 8 bases between. TCRdb analysed the multiplex PCR reads with MiXCR anew, one entry per CDR3 protein. Among approximately 20,000 distinct CDR3 sequences listed, around 50% were seen once. This clonotype was obtained from a female donor with breast cancer. Some clones in this sample may be carry-over from other donors' samples. The chain is built from TRBV13 and TRBJ1-6; D gene uncertain. Sequencing was performed on breast tumor tissue. The CDR3: CASSLRQFSPLHF. For the CDR3, the DNA is TGTGCCAGCAGCTTACGGCAGTTTTCACCCCTCCACTTT.